This is a list of T cell receptor beta chains from one sample in a study of blood T cell repertoires in COVID-19. The table came from immunoSEQ multiplex PCR; TCRdb's copy has only in-frame clones and leaves some out. The data hold just under 80,000 clones, with around 90% observed a single time. Material for sequencing was peripheral blood. The receptors here all came from a human donor in a cohort sampled during active COVID-19. Each CDR3 is given with its conserved first and last residue. A D gene is named only where the DNA matches it firmly. Only part of the rows carry a size: once, few, many, or a class if the clone is expanded.

clone size,J gene,D gene,V gene,CDR3 DNA,CDR3 protein
.,TRBJ1-2,.,TRBV20-1,TGCAGTGCTAGTGCTATCGGGGGGATTTCCTATGGCTACACCTTC,CSASAIGGISYGYTF
.,TRBJ1-5,.,TRBV7-2,TGTGCCAGCAGCTCCCAGACATTCAGCAATCAGCCCCAGCATTTT,CASSSQTFSNQPQHF
once,TRBJ2-3,TRBD2,TRBV20-1,TGCAGTGCTAGTGGATTCCTAGCGGGGATTAACACAGATACGCAGTATTTT,CSASGFLAGINTDTQYF
.,TRBJ2-1,TRBD2,TRBV24-1,TGTGCCACCAGTGCTAGCGGTCCCTACAATGAGCAGTTCTTC,CATSASGPYNEQFF
.,TRBJ2-3,TRBD1,TRBV2,TGTGCCAGCAGTCGGGACAGGGGAATGGATACGCAGTATTTT,CASSRDRGMDTQYF
once,TRBJ2-7,TRBD1,TRBV27,TGTGCCAGCAGTTCGTGGGACAGGGTCTACGAGCAGTACTTC,CASSSWDRVYEQYF
few,TRBJ2-2,TRBD2,TRBV5-4,TGTGCCAGCAGACTAGCGGGAGGAAGGGCCGGGGAGCTGTTTTTT,CASRLAGGRAGELFF
.,TRBJ2-5,.,TRBV2,TGTGCCAGCAGTAACGGACAGCAAGAGACCCAGTACTTC,CASSNGQQETQYF
.,TRBJ2-3,TRBD2,TRBV3-1/TRBV3-2,TGTGCCAGCAGCCCAAGGATTGGGGGGGGACTCCTCACAGATACGCAGTATTTT,CASSPRIGGGLLTDTQYF
.,TRBJ2-3,.,TRBV19,TGTGCCAGTAGTATAAGCGCAACCATCACAGATACGCAGTATTTT,CASSISATITDTQYF
.,TRBJ2-5,.,TRBV5-6,TGTGCCAGCAGCTTGGTGACAGAAGAGACCCAGTACTTC,CASSLVTEETQYF
.,TRBJ1-1,TRBD1,TRBV24-1,TGTGCCACCAGTGGCTTTAGGGACAGACCCGAAGGGGCTGAAGCTTTCTTT,CATSGFRDRPEGAEAFF
once,TRBJ1-2,TRBD1,TRBV28,TGTGCCAGCAGTTTAAGAGGACAGGACTATGGCTACACCTTC,CASSLRGQDYGYTF
.,TRBJ2-1,TRBD2,TRBV19,TGTGCCAGTAACCCCGTATCTAGCGGGAGGTACCTAGGATACAATGAGCAGTTCTTC,CASNPVSSGRYLGYNEQFF
few,TRBJ2-3,TRBD2,TRBV6-2/TRBV6-3,TGTGCCAGCAGTTACGTCTGGCTAGCGGGACTATCCCCTCAAACAGATACGCAGTATTTT,CASSYVWLAGLSPQTDTQYF
.,TRBJ1-5,.,TRBV7-9,TGTGCCAGCAGCACAGGAGGCAATCAGCCCCAGCATTTT,CASSTGGNQPQHF
.,TRBJ2-1,TRBD2,TRBV30,TGTGCCTGGAGCCGGGGAGACGGGGGGGCCTCTGAGCAGTTCTTC,CAWSRGDGGASEQFF
.,TRBJ2-3,.,TRBV15,TGTGCCACCAGCAGAGAGGCAGGGGAAGGCACAGATACGCAGTATTTT,CATSREAGEGTDTQYF
.,TRBJ2-2,TRBD2,TRBV7-7,TGTGCTAGCAGCCCAGGACTAGCGGGAGTACGGACCGGGGAGCTGTTTTTT,CASSPGLAGVRTGELFF
.,TRBJ2-1,TRBD2,TRBV13,TGTGCCAGCAGCCCCGAGCTAGCGGGTATAAATTTCTACAATGAGCAGTTCTTC,CASSPELAGINFYNEQFF
.,TRBJ2-1,TRBD2,TRBV30,TGTGCCACTCCTTCTAGCGGGGGATACAATGAGCAGTTCTTC,CATPSSGGYNEQFF
.,TRBJ2-2,TRBD2,TRBV12-3/TRBV12-4,TGTGCCAGCAGTGGGACTAGTCCCGGGGAGCTGTTTTTT,CASSGTSPGELFF
many,TRBJ2-7,.,TRBV2,TGTGCCAGCAGTCTTCCTCGGTACGAGCAGTACTTC,CASSLPRYEQYF
once,TRBJ1-2,.,TRBV5-1,TGCGCCAGCAGCACGGAAAACGGGGGCTATGGCTACACCTTC,CASSTENGGYGYTF
.,TRBJ1-2,TRBD1,TRBV30,TGTGCCTGGACCAATAAATTGACAGGGTGGAATGACACCTTC,CAWTNKLTGWNDTF